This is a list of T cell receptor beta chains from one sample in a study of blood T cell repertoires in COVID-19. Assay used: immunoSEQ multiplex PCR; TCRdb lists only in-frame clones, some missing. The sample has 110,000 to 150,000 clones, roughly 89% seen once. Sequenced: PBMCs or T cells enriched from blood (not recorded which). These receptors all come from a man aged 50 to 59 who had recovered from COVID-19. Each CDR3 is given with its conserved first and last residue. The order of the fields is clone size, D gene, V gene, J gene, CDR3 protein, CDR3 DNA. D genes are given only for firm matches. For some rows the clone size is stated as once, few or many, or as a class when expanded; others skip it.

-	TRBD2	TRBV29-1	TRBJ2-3	CSVEPSLAGGRADTQYF	TGCAGCGTTGAACCCTCACTAGCGGGGGGGAGGGCAGATACGCAGTATTTT
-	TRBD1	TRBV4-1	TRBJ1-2	CASSHRQGANYGYTF	TGCGCCAGCAGCCATAGACAGGGGGCGAACTATGGCTACACCTTC
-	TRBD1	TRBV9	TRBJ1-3	CASSVGQGGNTIYF	TGTGCCAGCAGCGTAGGACAGGGGGGAAACACCATATATTTT
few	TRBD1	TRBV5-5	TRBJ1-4	CASTVTGSNEKLFF	TGTGCCAGCACAGTGACAGGGTCTAATGAAAAACTGTTTTTT
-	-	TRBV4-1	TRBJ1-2	CASSGRYGYTF	TGCGCCAGCAGCGGGAGGTATGGCTACACCTTC
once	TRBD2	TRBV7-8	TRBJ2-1	CASSLILSSGGYNEQFF	TGTGCCAGCAGCTTAATTCTGTCTAGCGGGGGGTACAATGAGCAGTTCTTC
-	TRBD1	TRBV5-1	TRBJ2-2	CASSLDAGGATGELFF	TGCGCCAGCAGCTTGGATGCAGGGGGAGCCACCGGGGAGCTGTTTTTT
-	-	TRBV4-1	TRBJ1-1	CASSLTQGENTEAFF	TGCGCCAGCAGCCTAACTCAAGGGGAAAACACTGAAGCTTTCTTT
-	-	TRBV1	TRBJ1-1	CTSSDPEGTDTEAFF	TGCACCAGCAGCGACCCGGAGGGGACGGACACTGAAGCTTTCTTT
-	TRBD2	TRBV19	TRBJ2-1	CASSMGPWGGQFF	TGTGCCAGTAGTATGGGGCCCTGGGGGGGGCAGTTCTTC
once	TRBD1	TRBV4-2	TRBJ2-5	CASSQGVEGAMETQYF	TGTGCCAGCAGCCAAGGTGTAGAGGGGGCCATGGAGACCCAGTACTTC
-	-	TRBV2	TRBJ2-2	CASSEVASGELFF	TGTGCCAGCAGTGAAGTGGCTAGCGGGGAGCTGTTTTTT
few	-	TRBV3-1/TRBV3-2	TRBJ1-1	CASRSHQVNTEAFF	TGTGCCAGCAGATCTCACCAGGTAAACACTGAAGCTTTCTTT
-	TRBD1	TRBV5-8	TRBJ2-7	CASSLVQGHEQYF	TGTGCCAGCAGCTTAGTACAGGGGCACGAGCAGTACTTC
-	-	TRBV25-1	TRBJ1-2	CASSWAGGYTF	TGTGCCAGCAGTTGGGCAGGGGGCTACACCTTC
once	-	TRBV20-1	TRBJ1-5	CSASSPDRNQPQHF	TGCAGTGCTAGTTCTCCGGACAGAAATCAGCCCCAGCATTTT
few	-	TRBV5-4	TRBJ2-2	CASSLDRTGELFF	TGTGCCAGCAGTTTGGACCGGACCGGGGAGCTGTTTTTT
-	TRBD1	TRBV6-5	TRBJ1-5	CASRSGQGGNQPQHF	TGTGCCAGCAGATCCGGACAGGGAGGGAATCAGCCCCAGCATTTT
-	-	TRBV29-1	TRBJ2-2	CSATDFYTGELFF	TGCAGCGCCACGGACTTTTACACCGGGGAGCTGTTTTTT
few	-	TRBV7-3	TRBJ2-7	CASSPSTASYEQYF	TGTGCCAGCAGCCCTTCGACAGCCTCCTACGAGCAGTACTTC
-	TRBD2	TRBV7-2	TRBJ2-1	CASSSRTSGMNEQFF	TGTGCCAGCAGCTCCCGGACTAGCGGGATGAATGAGCAGTTCTTC
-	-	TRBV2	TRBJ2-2	CASSGGTANTGELFF	TGTGCCAGCAGTGGTGGCACCGCGAACACCGGGGAGCTGTTTTTT
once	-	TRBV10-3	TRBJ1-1	CAIRVDVGRRNTEAFF	TGTGCCATCAGGGTTGACGTGGGGAGGAGGAACACTGAAGCTTTCTTT
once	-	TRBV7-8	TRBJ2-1	CASSSKRELHPYNEQFF	TGTGCCAGCAGCTCCAAACGGGAACTGCACCCTTACAATGAGCAGTTCTTC
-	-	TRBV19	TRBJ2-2	CASSIPGVSTGELFF	TGTGCCAGTAGTATCCCCGGGGTTAGCACCGGGGAGCTGTTTTTT
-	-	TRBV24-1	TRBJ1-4	CATSSSGTNNEKLFF	TGTGCCACCAGTTCATCCGGGACAAATAATGAAAAACTGTTTTTT
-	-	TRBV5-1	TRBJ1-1	CASSEDGQRNTEAFF	TGCGCCAGCAGCGAAGATGGACAGCGGAACACTGAAGCTTTCTTT
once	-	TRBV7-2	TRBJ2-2	CASSSRQRNTGELFF	TGTGCCAGCAGCTCTAGACAGAGGAACACCGGGGAGCTGTTTTTT
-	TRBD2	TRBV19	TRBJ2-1	CASSIRGRGRDYNEQFF	TGTGCCAGTAGTATAAGGGGACGCGGGAGAGACTACAATGAGCAGTTCTTC
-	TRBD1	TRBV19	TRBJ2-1	CASSTDGQGWDEQFF	TGTGCCAGTAGTACGGACGGACAGGGTTGGGATGAGCAGTTCTTC
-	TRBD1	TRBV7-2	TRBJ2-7	CASSIGQGTYEQYF	TGTGCCAGCAGCATAGGACAGGGAACCTACGAGCAGTACTTC
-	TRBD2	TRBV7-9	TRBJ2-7	CASSPRDYSYEQYF	TGTGCCAGCAGCCCGCGGGACTACTCCTACGAGCAGTACTTC
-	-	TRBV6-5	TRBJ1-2	CASAWGLGASYGYTF	TGTGCCAGCGCGTGGGGATTAGGGGCGTCATATGGCTACACCTTC
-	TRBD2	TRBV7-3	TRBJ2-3	CASSQGLAGGGTQYF	TGTGCCAGCAGCCAAGGACTAGCGGGAGGAGGTACGCAGTATTTT
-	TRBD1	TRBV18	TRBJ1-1	CASSPRDRAEAFF	TGTGCCAGCTCACCGCGAGACAGGGCTGAAGCTTTCTTT
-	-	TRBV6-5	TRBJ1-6	CATGGREFSPLHF	TGTGCCACCGGCGGGAGGGAATTTTCACCCCTCCACTTT
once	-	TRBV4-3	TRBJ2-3	CASSQEGGIEGADTQYF	TGCGCCAGCAGCCAAGAGGGCGGGATCGAAGGGGCAGATACGCAGTATTTT
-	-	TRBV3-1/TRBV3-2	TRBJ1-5	CASSLQVGPWDQPQHF	TGTGCCAGCAGCCTTCAGGTTGGGCCTTGGGATCAGCCCCAGCATTTT
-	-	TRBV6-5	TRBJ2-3	CASSYTITQTDTQYF	TGTGCCAGCAGTTACACCATTACCCAGACAGATACGCAGTATTTT
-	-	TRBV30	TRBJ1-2	CAWRNTGQKYGYTF	TGTGCCTGGAGAAATACGGGACAAAAGTATGGCTACACCTTC
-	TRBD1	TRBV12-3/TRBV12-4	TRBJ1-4	CASSQGVNEKLFF	TGTGCCAGCAGCCAGGGGGTTAATGAAAAACTGTTTTTT
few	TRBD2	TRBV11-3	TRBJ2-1	CASSLGERGVEQFF	TGTGCCAGCAGCTTAGGGGAGCGGGGGGTTGAGCAGTTCTTC
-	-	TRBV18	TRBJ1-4	CASSPNYGQTNEKLFF	TGTGCCAGCTCACCTAACTACGGACAGACTAATGAAAAACTGTTTTTT
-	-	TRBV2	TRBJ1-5	CASSGRAGQPQHF	TGTGCCAGCAGTGGCAGGGCAGGTCAGCCCCAGCATTTT
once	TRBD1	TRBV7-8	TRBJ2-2	CASSNNRGTEAGELFF	TGTGCCAGCAGCAACAACAGGGGGACGGAAGCCGGGGAGCTGTTTTTT
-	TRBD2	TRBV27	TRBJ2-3	CASMRGGTDTQYF	TGTGCCAGCATGCGGGGGGGCACAGATACGCAGTATTTT
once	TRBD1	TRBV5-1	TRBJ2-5	CASTGQGRQETQYF	TGCGCCAGCACAGGACAGGGGAGGCAAGAGACCCAGTACTTC
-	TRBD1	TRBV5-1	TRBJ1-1	CASSFRTGDTEAFF	TGCGCCAGCAGCTTCCGGACAGGGGACACTGAAGCTTTCTTT
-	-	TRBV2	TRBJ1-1	CASMTDRNTEAFF	TGTGCCAGCATGACGGACAGGAACACTGAAGCTTTCTTT
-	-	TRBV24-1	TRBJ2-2	CATNQLGTGELFF	TGTGCCACCAACCAGCTCGGGACCGGGGAGCTGTTTTTT
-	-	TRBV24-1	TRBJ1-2	CATSDHGIGGVGGYTF	TGTGCCACCAGTGATCACGGGATCGGGGGAGTAGGGGGCTACACCTTC
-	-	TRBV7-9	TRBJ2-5	CASSLGSGEETQYF	TGTGCCAGCAGCTTAGGATCAGGGGAAGAGACCCAGTACTTC
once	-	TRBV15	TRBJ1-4	CATSTPGVSFNEKLFF	TGTGCCACCAGCACCCCCGGGGTTTCGTTTAATGAAAAACTGTTTTTT
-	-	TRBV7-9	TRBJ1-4	CAATGGLGGPATNEKLFF	TGTGCCGCAACCGGGGGACTAGGAGGCCCCGCAACTAATGAAAAACTGTTTTTT
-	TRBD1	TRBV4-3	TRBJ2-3	CASSQARGRADTQYF	TGCGCCAGCAGCCAAGCGAGGGGGCGAGCAGATACGCAGTATTTT
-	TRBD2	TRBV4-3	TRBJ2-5	CASSPMSGGRQETQYF	TGCGCCAGCAGCCCGATGAGCGGGGGGCGCCAAGAGACCCAGTACTTC
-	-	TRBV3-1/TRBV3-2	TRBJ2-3	CASSRQSTDTQYF	TGTGCCAGCAGCAGACAGAGCACAGATACGCAGTATTTT
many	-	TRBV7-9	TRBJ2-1	CASSRGLREQFF	TGTGCCAGCAGCCGCGGACTTCGTGAGCAGTTCTTC
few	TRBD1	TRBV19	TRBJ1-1	CASSPRTGPMNTEAFF	TGTGCCAGTAGCCCGAGGACAGGACCGATGAACACTGAAGCTTTCTTT